Listed below are T cell receptor beta chains from one sample, sequenced in a study of blood T cell repertoires in COVID-19. Assay: immunoSEQ multiplex PCR; the TCRdb copy retains only in-frame clones and omits some. Of 200,000 to 300,000 clones in the sample, 83% were seen once. Material: peripheral blood. All receptors derive from a human donor in a cohort sampled during active COVID-19. Each CDR3 is given with its conserved first and last residue. The D gene is left open where the match is weak. Size values are once, few and many counts, or a class for expanded clones, and some rows have none.

j_gene	v_gene	abundance	d_gene	CDR3nt	CDR3aa
TRBJ2-1	TRBV19	-	TRBD2	TGTGCCAGTAGTCTGGGACTAGCGGGAGGGCCCTCTATATCCTACAATGAGCAGTTCTTC	CASSLGLAGGPSISYNEQFF
TRBJ2-5	TRBV19	-	TRBD2	TGTGCCAGTAGTACCTCAAGCGGGGCTCAAGAGACCCAGTACTTC	CASSTSSGAQETQYF
TRBJ1-1	TRBV19	-	TRBD1	TGTGCCAGTAGTAACCAGGGGGCAATCGTAGCTTTCTTT	CASSNQGAIVAFF
TRBJ1-1	TRBV6-6	-	TRBD1	TGTGCCAGCAGTTCGAGGGTGGGGACAGTGAACACTGAAGCTTTCTTT	CASSSRVGTVNTEAFF
TRBJ2-6	TRBV4-2	-	-	TGTGCCAGCAGCCAAGGACAGAATGGGGCCAACGTCCTGACTTTC	CASSQGQNGANVLTF
TRBJ2-5	TRBV5-1	-	TRBD2	TGCGCCAGCAGCCAAGGACTAGCGGGAGAATGGGAGACCCAGTACTTC	CASSQGLAGEWETQYF
TRBJ2-2	TRBV5-1	-	-	TGCGCCAGCAGCTTAGCGTCCACCGGGGAGCTGTTTTTT	CASSLASTGELFF
TRBJ1-1	TRBV5-1	-	TRBD1	TGCGCCAGCAGCTTGACAGGGGGCGCGCGCACTGAAGCTTTCTTT	CASSLTGGARTEAFF
TRBJ2-7	TRBV19	-	TRBD2	TGTGCCAGTAGTATTTCTAGCGGGGTATACTACGAGCAGTACTTC	CASSISSGVYYEQYF
TRBJ2-3	TRBV2	few	-	TGTGCCAGATCGGACTTTTACACAGATACGCAGTATTTT	CARSDFYTDTQYF
TRBJ2-7	TRBV5-5	-	-	TGTGCCAGCAATTTTGGGTCGGAGTACGAGCAGTACTTC	CASNFGSEYEQYF
TRBJ2-5	TRBV3-1/TRBV3-2	-	TRBD1	TGTGCCAGCAGCCAAAGCTCAGGACAGGGGGAGACCCAGTACTTC	CASSQSSGQGETQYF
TRBJ1-4	TRBV27	-	-	TGTGCCAGCAGTTTATCGGCCAGGAGGGTATTGAATGAAAAACTGTTTTTT	CASSLSARRVLNEKLFF
TRBJ2-1	TRBV10-2	-	TRBD2	TGCGCCAGCAGGGGAGGACTAGCGACGGTCCCCTTGTACAATGAGCAGTTCTTC	CASRGGLATVPLYNEQFF
TRBJ2-3	TRBV5-6	-	-	TGTGCCAGCAGCAGAGGAATAGCTCCGAGCACAGATACGCAGTATTTT	CASSRGIAPSTDTQYF
TRBJ1-1	TRBV7-9	-	-	TGTGCCAGCAGCGGGGGGAACAGGCACACTGAAGCTTTCTTT	CASSGGNRHTEAFF
TRBJ2-1	TRBV10-1	-	-	TGCGCCAGCAGCGAGGACCTTGACGAGGGCTCCTACAATGAGCAGTTCTTC	CASSEDLDEGSYNEQFF
TRBJ2-2	TRBV6-6	few	-	TGTGCCAGCTCGGTTACGGTGAACACCGGGGAGCTGTTTTTT	CASSVTVNTGELFF
TRBJ2-5	TRBV3-1/TRBV3-2	-	-	TGTGCCAGCAGCCAAGTCCGGGCGGGGGAGACCCAGTACTTC	CASSQVRAGETQYF
TRBJ1-1	TRBV6-5	-	-	TGTGCCAGCAGTCTAAGGGGACAGAACACTGAAGCTTTCTTT	CASSLRGQNTEAFF
TRBJ1-2	TRBV28	-	-	TGTGCCAGCGGGCCCTATGGCTACACCTTC	CASGPYGYTF
TRBJ2-3	TRBV27	-	-	TGTGCCAGCAGTTTACTAGGGGCAGGCACAGATACGCAGTATTTT	CASSLLGAGTDTQYF
TRBJ1-4	TRBV7-9	-	TRBD1	TGTGCCAGCAGTTCTACAGGGGGACCAAGTGAAAAACTGTTTTTT	CASSSTGGPSEKLFF
TRBJ1-2	TRBV27	-	TRBD1	TGTGCCAGCAGTTTACTTGGGACAGACTATGGCTACACCTTC	CASSLLGTDYGYTF
TRBJ2-1	TRBV3-1/TRBV3-2	-	TRBD2	TGTGCCAGCACCATGACTAGCGGGATCTACAATGAGCAGTTCTTC	CASTMTSGIYNEQFF
TRBJ2-5	TRBV9	-	-	TGTGCCAGCAGCGCCGGGACAAAAAACCAAGAGACCCAGTACTTC	CASSAGTKNQETQYF
TRBJ1-4	TRBV30	-	TRBD1	TGTGCCATAATACAGGGGGCGGCTAATGAAAAACTGTTTTTT	CAIIQGAANEKLFF
TRBJ1-1	TRBV9	-	-	TGTGCCAGCAGCCCCCCCGGGGGGAGCTATGAAGCTTTCTTT	CASSPPGGSYEAFF
TRBJ1-1	TRBV5-4	few	TRBD1	TGTGCCAGCAGCGTGGGACAGCAGAACACTGAAGCTTTCTTT	CASSVGQQNTEAFF
TRBJ1-2	TRBV6-5	once	-	TGTGCCAGCACCGAGGGCTATGGCTACACCTTC	CASTEGYGYTF
TRBJ2-1	TRBV6-6	-	-	TGTGCCAGCAGTCCCGGACACACCTACAATGAGCAGTTCTTC	CASSPGHTYNEQFF
TRBJ2-5	TRBV5-1	-	TRBD1	TGCGCCAGCAGCTTGGACGGGACAGGGATGGAGACCCAGTACTTC	CASSLDGTGMETQYF
TRBJ1-3	TRBV3-1/TRBV3-2	-	TRBD1	TGTGCCAGCAGCCAAGACAGGGGGTTCGGAAACACCATATATTTT	CASSQDRGFGNTIYF
TRBJ2-3	TRBV5-1	-	-	TGCGCCAGCAGCCGGGGTAACGGGAGAACAGATACGCAGTATTTT	CASSRGNGRTDTQYF
TRBJ2-5	TRBV6-6	-	TRBD1	TGTGCCAGCAGTTACAGTGGACAGGTAGAGACCCAGTACTTC	CASSYSGQVETQYF
TRBJ2-1	TRBV3-1/TRBV3-2	once	-	TGTGCCAGCAGCCAGGGGCAAGGTGGTTGGAATGAGCAGTTCTTC	CASSQGQGGWNEQFF
TRBJ2-7	TRBV29-1	once	TRBD1	TGCAGCGTTGCACAGGGGGCGCGAAACGAGCAGTACTTC	CSVAQGARNEQYF
TRBJ1-2	TRBV19	-	TRBD1	TGTGCCAGTAGTGTCCTACAGGGGAACTATGGCTACACCTTC	CASSVLQGNYGYTF
TRBJ2-3	TRBV5-6	-	TRBD2	TGTGCCAGCAGCCCTGTGACTAGCGGTTACACAGATACGCAGTATTTT	CASSPVTSGYTDTQYF
TRBJ2-5	TRBV18	-	TRBD2	TGTGCCAGCTCACCGACTAGCGGGGATCGGTGGGAGACCCAGTACTTC	CASSPTSGDRWETQYF
TRBJ2-2	TRBV21-1	once	-	TGTGCCAGCAGCAAAGGGAGGTGGGACACCGGGGAGCTGTTTTTT	CASSKGRWDTGELFF
TRBJ1-2	TRBV3-1/TRBV3-2	-	TRBD1	TGTGCCAGCAGCCGAGCTGGACAGGGGCCTGGCTACACCTTC	CASSRAGQGPGYTF
TRBJ1-5	TRBV15	-	-	TGTGCCACCAGCGGGGGGGGATCCTATCAGCCCCAGCATTTT	CATSGGGSYQPQHF
TRBJ1-5	TRBV15	-	-	TGTGCCACCAGCAGAGATTCCGCCGGGGGGTATCAGCCCCAGCATTTT	CATSRDSAGGYQPQHF
TRBJ2-1	TRBV24-1	once	TRBD2	TGTGCCACCAGTGATCCCGGACTAGCTTACAATGAGCAGTTCTTC	CATSDPGLAYNEQFF
TRBJ2-5	TRBV5-4	-	TRBD2	TGTGCCAGCAGCTTGGGAGCGGGAGTAGACCAAGAGACCCAGTACTTC	CASSLGAGVDQETQYF
TRBJ2-7	TRBV6-5	-	TRBD2	TGTGCCAGCACCCCTAGCGGGAGGGCCGGCGAGCAGTACTTC	CASTPSGRAGEQYF
TRBJ1-4	TRBV3-1/TRBV3-2	many	-	TGTGCCAGCAGCTCCGGGGGGGCCAGAGGGGAAAAACTGTTTTTT	CASSSGGARGEKLFF
TRBJ1-5	TRBV27	-	TRBD1	TGTGCCAGCAGTTTTTTGACAGGGGACAATCAGCCCCAGCATTTT	CASSFLTGDNQPQHF